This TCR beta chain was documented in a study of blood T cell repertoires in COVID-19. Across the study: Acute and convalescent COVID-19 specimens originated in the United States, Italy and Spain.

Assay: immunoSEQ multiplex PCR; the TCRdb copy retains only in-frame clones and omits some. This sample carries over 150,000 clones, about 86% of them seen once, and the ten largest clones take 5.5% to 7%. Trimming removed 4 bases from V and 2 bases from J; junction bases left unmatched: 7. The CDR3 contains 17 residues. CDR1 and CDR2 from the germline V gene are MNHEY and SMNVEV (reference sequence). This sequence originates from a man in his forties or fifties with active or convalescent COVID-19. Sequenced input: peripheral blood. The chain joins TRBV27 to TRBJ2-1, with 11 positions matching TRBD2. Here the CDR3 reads CASSYISGRAAYNEQFF. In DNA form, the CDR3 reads TGTGCCAGCAGTTATATTAGCGGGAGGGCCGCCTACAATGAGCAGTTCTTC.